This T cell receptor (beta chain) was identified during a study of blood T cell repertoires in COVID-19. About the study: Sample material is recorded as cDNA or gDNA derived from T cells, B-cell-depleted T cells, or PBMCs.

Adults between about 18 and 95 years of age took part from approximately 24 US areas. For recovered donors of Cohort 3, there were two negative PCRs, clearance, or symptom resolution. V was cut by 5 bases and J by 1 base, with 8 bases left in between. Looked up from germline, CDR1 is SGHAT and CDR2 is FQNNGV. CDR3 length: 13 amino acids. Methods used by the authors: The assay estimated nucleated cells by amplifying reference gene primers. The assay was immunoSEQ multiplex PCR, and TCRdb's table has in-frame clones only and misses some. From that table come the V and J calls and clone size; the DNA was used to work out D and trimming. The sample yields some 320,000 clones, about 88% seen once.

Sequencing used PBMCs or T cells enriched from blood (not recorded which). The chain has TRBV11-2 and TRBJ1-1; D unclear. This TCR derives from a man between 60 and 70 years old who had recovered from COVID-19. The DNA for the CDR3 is TGTGCCAGCAGCACGACGGGGAACACTGAAGCTTTCTTT. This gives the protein CASSTTGNTEAFF. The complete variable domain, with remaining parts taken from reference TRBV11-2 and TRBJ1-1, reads EAGVAQSPRYKIIEKRQSVAFWCNPISGHATLYWYQQILGQGPKLLIQFQNNGVVDDSQLPKDRFSAERLKGVDSTLKIQPAKLEDSAVYLCASSTTGNTEAFFGQGTRLTVV.